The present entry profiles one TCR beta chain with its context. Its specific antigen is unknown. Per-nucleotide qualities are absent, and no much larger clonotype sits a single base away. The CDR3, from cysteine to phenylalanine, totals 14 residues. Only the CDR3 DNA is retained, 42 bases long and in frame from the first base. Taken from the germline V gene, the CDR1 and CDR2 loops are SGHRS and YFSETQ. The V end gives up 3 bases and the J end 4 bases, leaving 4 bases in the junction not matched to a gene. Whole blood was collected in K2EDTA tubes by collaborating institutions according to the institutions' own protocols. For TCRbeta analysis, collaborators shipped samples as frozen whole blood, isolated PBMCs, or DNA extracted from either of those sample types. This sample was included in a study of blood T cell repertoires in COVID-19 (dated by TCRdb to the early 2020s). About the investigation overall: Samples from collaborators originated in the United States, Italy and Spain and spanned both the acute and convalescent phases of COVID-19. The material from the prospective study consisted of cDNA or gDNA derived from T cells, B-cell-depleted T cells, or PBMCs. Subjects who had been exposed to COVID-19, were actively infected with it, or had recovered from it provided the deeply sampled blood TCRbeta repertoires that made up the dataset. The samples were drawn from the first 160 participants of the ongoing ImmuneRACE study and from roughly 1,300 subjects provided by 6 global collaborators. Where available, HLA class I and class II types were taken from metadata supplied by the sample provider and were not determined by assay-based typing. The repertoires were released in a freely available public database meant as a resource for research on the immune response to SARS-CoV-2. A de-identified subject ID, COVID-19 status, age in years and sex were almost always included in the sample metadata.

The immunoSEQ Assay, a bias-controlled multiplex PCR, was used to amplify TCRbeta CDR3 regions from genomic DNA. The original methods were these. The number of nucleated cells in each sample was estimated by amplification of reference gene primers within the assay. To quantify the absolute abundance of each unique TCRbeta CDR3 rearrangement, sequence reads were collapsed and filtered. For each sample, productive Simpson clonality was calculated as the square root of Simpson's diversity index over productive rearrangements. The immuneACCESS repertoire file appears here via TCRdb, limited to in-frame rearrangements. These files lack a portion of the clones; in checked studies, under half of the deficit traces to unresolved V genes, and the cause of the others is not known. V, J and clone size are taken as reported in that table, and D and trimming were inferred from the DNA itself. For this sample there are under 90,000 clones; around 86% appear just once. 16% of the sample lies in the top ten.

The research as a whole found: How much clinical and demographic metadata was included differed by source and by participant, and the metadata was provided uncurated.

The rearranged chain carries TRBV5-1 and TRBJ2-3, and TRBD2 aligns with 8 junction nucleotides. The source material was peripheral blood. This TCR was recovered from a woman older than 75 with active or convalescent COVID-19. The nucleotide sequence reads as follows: TGCGCCAGCAGCTCCGGGGGGGCCGCAGATACGCAGTATTTT. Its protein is CASSSGGAADTQYF.